Listed below are T cell receptor beta chains from one sample, sequenced in a study of shared clonotypes between healthy human individuals. Here immunoSEQ multiplex PCR was the method, and the copy in TCRdb shows in-frame clones only, minus some. Found here are roughly 600,000 clones, roughly 98% of them singletons; the top ten hold 0.3%. Sequencing was done on a sample of naive CD8+ T cells sorted from blood. All receptors come from a man between 25 and 39 years old in good health. The CDR3 runs from the conserved cysteine through the conserved F or W. The D gene is left open where the match is weak. Clone size is not always given. Where it is, it says once, few, many or a class for expanded clones.

>NA|TRBV29-1|TRBJ2-5|NA
CSGRWDLQPYF
TGCAGCGGAAGGTGGGATCTCCAGCCCTACTTC
>NA|TRBV28|TRBJ1-5|NA
CASSLLRNQPQHF
TGTGCCAGCAGCCTTTTGAGAAATCAGCCCCAGCATTTT
>NA|TRBV9|TRBJ1-1|NA
CASSPPSAPEAFF
TGTGCCAGCAGCCCCCCGTCCGCCCCTGAAGCTTTCTTT
>NA|TRBV28|TRBJ2-7|NA
CASSSRTWIYEQYF
TGTGCCAGCAGTTCCCGCACCTGGATTTACGAGCAGTACTTC
>NA|TRBV5-1|TRBJ2-1|TRBD2
CASSLFSGRGGNEQFF
TGCGCCAGCAGCTTGTTTAGCGGGAGAGGGGGTAATGAGCAGTTCTTC
>NA|TRBV27|TRBJ1-5|NA
CASSFNRGNQPQHF
TGTGCCAGCAGTTTTAACAGGGGCAATCAGCCCCAGCATTTT
>NA|TRBV10-2|TRBJ2-7|NA
CASSESSIGAYEQYF
TGCGCCAGCAGTGAGTCGAGCATAGGAGCCTACGAGCAGTACTTC
>NA|TRBV13|TRBJ2-2|TRBD1
CASSGDRGPGELFF
TGTGCCAGCAGCGGGGACAGGGGGCCCGGGGAGCTGTTTTTT
>NA|TRBV7-9|TRBJ2-5|NA
CASSLFGAEQETQYF
TGTGCCAGCAGCTTATTCGGAGCGGAACAAGAGACCCAGTACTTC
>NA|TRBV28|TRBJ2-1|TRBD1
CASRTGFSSYNEQFF
TGTGCCAGCAGGACAGGGTTTAGCTCCTACAATGAGCAGTTCTTC
>NA|TRBV7-9|TRBJ1-1|NA
CASSPDRSRISRGNTEAFF
TGTGCCAGCAGCCCCGACAGGAGCCGGATAAGTCGAGGGAACACTGAAGCTTTCTTT
>NA|TRBV10-3|TRBJ2-1|TRBD1
CAISNKGTGGNEQFF
TGTGCCATCAGTAATAAAGGGACAGGGGGAAATGAGCAGTTCTTC
>NA|TRBV7-9|TRBJ1-1|NA
CASVGVQGPYEAFF
TGTGCCAGCGTCGGGGTTCAGGGTCCATATGAAGCTTTCTTT
>once|TRBV7-9|TRBJ2-1|NA
CASSLQGPNLHEQFF
TGTGCCAGCAGCCTACAGGGACCCAATCTCCATGAGCAGTTCTTC
>NA|TRBV27|TRBJ2-7|NA
CASSSWQASYEQYF
TGTGCCAGCAGTTCCTGGCAGGCTAGTTACGAGCAGTACTTC
>NA|TRBV6-5|TRBJ2-7|NA
CASRGSGDTYEQYF
TGTGCCAGCAGGGGCAGCGGGGACACCTACGAGCAGTACTTC
>few|TRBV6-1|TRBJ2-5|TRBD2
CASSELSGSGETQYF
TGTGCCAGCAGTGAACTAAGCGGGAGCGGGGAGACCCAGTACTTC
>NA|TRBV7-7|TRBJ2-7|TRBD2
CASSPGLAGGTYEQYF
TGTGCCAGCAGCCCCGGACTAGCGGGAGGAACTTACGAGCAGTACTTC
>NA|TRBV27|TRBJ2-7|NA
CASKPWGTSDCEQYF
TGTGCCAGCAAACCTTGGGGGACAAGCGACTGCGAGCAGTACTTC
>NA|TRBV7-9|TRBJ1-5|NA
CASSFGGDQPQHF
TGTGCCAGCAGCTTTGGGGGGGATCAGCCCCAGCATTTT
>NA|TRBV28|TRBJ1-2|NA
CASSPGGSGGYTF
TGTGCCAGCAGTCCGGGAGGATCTGGGGGCTACACCTTC
>NA|TRBV27|TRBJ2-7|TRBD2
CASSLRLAGHEQYF
TGTGCCAGCAGTTTAAGGCTAGCGGGCCACGAGCAGTACTTC
>NA|TRBV5-5|TRBJ1-4|NA
CASSVGALKNEKLFF
TGTGCCAGCAGCGTAGGGGCACTGAAGAATGAAAAACTGTTTTTT
>NA|TRBV5-4|TRBJ2-1|TRBD2
CASSFPGTSGVYNEQFF
TGTGCCAGCAGCTTCCCCGGGACTAGCGGAGTCTACAATGAGCAGTTCTTC
>once|TRBV27|TRBJ2-1|TRBD1
CASRGTGRYNEQFF
TGTGCCAGCAGAGGGACAGGACGTTACAATGAGCAGTTCTTC
>NA|TRBV19|TRBJ1-2|NA
CASSIVLDTGHGYTF
TGTGCCAGTAGTATAGTTCTGGACACTGGGCATGGCTACACCTTC
>NA|TRBV4-3|TRBJ2-1|TRBD2
CASSPREGTYNEQFF
TGCGCCAGCAGTCCGCGGGAGGGAACCTACAATGAGCAGTTCTTC
>NA|TRBV27|TRBJ2-7|NA
CASSLGGYEQYF
TGTGCCAGCAGTTTAGGGGGCTACGAGCAGTACTTC
>NA|TRBV7-9|TRBJ1-2|NA
CASSLGQTGYTF
TGTGCCAGCAGCTTGGGGCAGACCGGCTACACCTTC
>NA|TRBV10-3|TRBJ2-5|NA
CALRDSQETQYF
TGTGCCCTCCGGGATTCCCAAGAGACCCAGTACTTC
>NA|TRBV1|TRBJ2-4|NA
CTTLPTAGAKNIQYF
TGCACTACCTTACCAACAGCGGGAGCCAAAAACATTCAGTACTTC
>NA|TRBV5-1|TRBJ1-5|TRBD1
CASREGQGSNQPQHF
TGCGCCAGCAGGGAAGGACAGGGCAGCAATCAGCCCCAGCATTTT
>NA|TRBV28|TRBJ2-7|TRBD1
CASRPTTGWSSYEQYF
TGTGCCAGCAGACCGACGACAGGGTGGAGCTCCTACGAGCAGTACTTC
>NA|TRBV4-2|TRBJ2-1|NA
CASSQAELLNNEQFF
TGTGCCAGCAGCCAAGCTGAGCTACTTAACAATGAGCAGTTCTTC
>NA|TRBV6-5|TRBJ1-5|NA
CASSLVGPDNQPQHF
TGTGCCAGCAGCCTTGTGGGGCCAGACAATCAGCCCCAGCATTTT
>NA|TRBV27|TRBJ2-7|NA
CASSFTGYEQYF
TGTGCCAGCAGTTTCACGGGGTACGAGCAGTACTTC
>NA|TRBV7-9|TRBJ2-4|NA
CASRKGGVPKNIQYF
TGTGCCAGCAGAAAAGGGGGGGTTCCCAAAAACATTCAGTACTTC
>NA|TRBV27|TRBJ1-2|NA
CASSLSQGQDYGYTF
TGTGCCAGCAGTTTATCGCAGGGGCAGGACTATGGCTACACCTTC
>NA|TRBV29-1|TRBJ2-7|NA
CSVGGGPAYEQYF
TGCAGCGTTGGGGGAGGACCCGCCTACGAGCAGTACTTC
>once|TRBV9|TRBJ2-2|NA
CASKNTGELFF
TGTGCCAGCAAGAACACCGGGGAGCTGTTTTTT
>NA|TRBV27|TRBJ2-7|NA
CASSLGGTGSYEQYF
TGTGCCAGCAGTCTAGGCGGGACTGGATCCTACGAGCAGTACTTC
>NA|TRBV11-2|TRBJ2-7|TRBD1
CASSLDLRDRGTYEQYF
TGTGCCAGCAGCTTAGATCTGCGGGACAGGGGGACCTACGAGCAGTACTTC
>NA|TRBV9|TRBJ2-3|TRBD2
CASSVGGSTGDTQYF
TGTGCCAGCAGCGTTGGCGGGAGCACTGGGGATACGCAGTATTTT
>NA|TRBV9|TRBJ2-1|NA
CASSVVRPTHNEQFF
TGTGCCAGCAGCGTAGTTAGGCCGACACACAATGAGCAGTTCTTC
>NA|TRBV27|TRBJ1-2|TRBD1
CASSLSGWTGSNYGYTF
TGTGCCAGCAGTTTATCAGGCTGGACAGGGTCTAACTATGGCTACACCTTC